This entry features one TCR beta chain sequence. The entry originates in a study of CD8 T cells in Susac syndrome. Random hexamers were used to reverse transcribe 0.5 to 1 ug of RNA. An immunoSEQ multiplex PCR generated amplified TCR beta CDR3 products spanning 54 Vbeta and 13 Jbeta. TCRdb re-analysed the immunoSEQ multiplex PCR reads in MiXCR, keeping a single row per CDR3 protein. Altogether tens of thousands of distinct CDR3 sequences are present, just over 90% being singletons, with the ten largest covering approximately 0.21%. The CD8+ and CD4+ T cells were isolated magnetically using a negative isolation approach, whereas the TEMRA cells were enriched by FACS. Trimming at V came to 3 bases and at J to 8 bases, leaving 9 bases not matched to a gene. The CDR3 has 15 residues. Germline CDR1 MNHEY, CDR2 SMNVEV (reference sequence).

The TCR was taken from a human donor in good health. The material sequenced was CD8+ T cells from PBMCs. The chain joins TRBV27 to TRBJ2-2; TRBD1 aligns across 7 bases. CDR3 DNA: TGTGCCAGCAGTTTCCAACAGGGGAGTTTTGGGGAGCTGTTTTTT. This translates into CASSFQQGSFGELFF.